This is a list of T cell receptor beta chains from one sample in a study of T-cell memory formation after mild COVID-19. TCRdb redid the calling of the 5' RACE reads with MiXCR, one entry per CDR3 protein. The data contain more than 300,000 distinct CDR3 sequences, around 15% of them singletons. Sequencing used PBMCs or a T cell subset sorted from them (not recorded which). Receptors were obtained from a man between 18 and 29 years old who had mild COVID-19 (a few samples of this study predate the infection). Cell type and time point are not known. Each CDR3 is given with its conserved first and last residue. The D gene is left open where the match is weak. Clone size is stated in some rows and not others, as once, few, many or a class when expanded.

>-|TRBD1|TRBV13|TRBJ2-3
CASSPRDRGTDTQYF
TGCGCCAGCAGCCCACGGGACAGGGGAACAGATACGCAGTATTTT
>-|TRBD2|TRBV20-1|TRBJ2-5
CSARIGTSDQETQYF
TGCAGTGCGAGGATCGGGACTAGCGATCAAGAGACCCAGTACTTC
>-|TRBD1|TRBV4-1|TRBJ2-3
CASSHLAGGYRTDTQYF
TGCGCCAGCAGCCATTTAGCAGGGGGCTACCGCACAGATACGCAGTATTTT
>many|TRBD2|TRBV5-1|TRBJ2-1
CASSERGGHYNEQFF
TGCGCCAGCAGCGAACGGGGGGGCCACTACAATGAGCAGTTCTTC
>-|TRBD2|TRBV24-1|TRBJ2-1
CATEEAGGALFNEQFF
TGTGCCACAGAAGAGGCCGGGGGGGCCCTTTTCAATGAGCAGTTCTTC
>many|-|TRBV5-1|TRBJ1-2
CASSLGHGYTF
TGCGCCAGCAGCTTGGGGCATGGCTACACCTTC
>-|-|TRBV10-3|TRBJ1-5
CAIGAVLQGGGNQPQHF
TGTGCCATCGGAGCGGTCCTCCAGGGCGGCGGCAATCAGCCCCAGCATTTT
>-|-|TRBV10-2|TRBJ2-2
CASSGMFSAGGELFF
TGCGCCAGCAGTGGGATGTTTTCAGCGGGCGGGGAGCTGTTTTTT
>-|TRBD2|TRBV11-1|TRBJ2-7
CASSQRSGGLLEQYF
TGTGCCAGCAGCCAACGATCGGGGGGGCTTCTCGAGCAGTACTTC
>few|TRBD1|TRBV11-2|TRBJ2-6
CASSLDSLGQGAGGSGANVLTF
TGTGCCAGCAGCTTAGATTCGTTGGGACAGGGGGCGGGAGGCTCTGGGGCCAACGTCCTGACTTTC
>few|-|TRBV28|TRBJ2-5
CASSSGGDPPETQYF
TGTGCCAGCAGTTCAGGCGGGGACCCCCCGGAGACCCAGTACTTC
>few|-|TRBV5-1|TRBJ1-2
CASSPGPANYGYTF
TGCGCCAGCAGCCCCGGGCCAGCTAACTATGGCTACACCTTC
>few|TRBD2|TRBV28|TRBJ2-3
CASSGAGPTDTQYF
TGTGCCAGCAGTGGAGCGGGGCCCACAGATACGCAGTATTTT
>few|TRBD2|TRBV20-1|TRBJ2-5
CSARDAAGGLETQYF
TGCAGTGCTAGAGACGCAGCGGGGGGGCTAGAGACCCAGTACTTC
>few|-|TRBV6-5|TRBJ1-1
CASSYQGLREAFF
TGTGCCAGCAGTTACCAGGGCCTAAGGGAAGCTTTCTTT
>few|TRBD2|TRBV4-2|TRBJ2-5
CASSQGRLAEETQYF
TGTGCCAGCAGCCAAGGGCGACTAGCGGAAGAGACCCAGTACTTC
>-|-|TRBV6-6|TRBJ2-1
CASSWTATYNEQFF
TGTGCCAGCAGTTGGACCGCCACCTACAATGAGCAGTTCTTC
>many|TRBD2|TRBV5-1|TRBJ2-5
CASSFGTTQETQYF
TGCGCCAGCAGCTTTGGGACTACACAAGAGACCCAGTACTTC
>many|-|TRBV7-3|TRBJ2-7
CASSDRGYEQYF
TGTGCCAGCAGCGACCGGGGGTACGAGCAGTACTTC
>many|-|TRBV12-3/TRBV12-4|TRBJ1-6
CASSFSIGSSPLHF
TGTGCCAGCAGTTTTTCGATCGGTTCTTCACCCCTCCACTTT
>few|-|TRBV20-1|TRBJ2-5
CSATTVAGIETQYF
TGCAGTGCCACGACGGTGGCGGGGATAGAGACCCAGTACTTC
>-|-|TRBV12-3/TRBV12-4|TRBJ2-6
CASSFWTGANVLTF
TGTGCCAGCAGTTTTTGGACTGGGGCCAACGTCCTGACTTTC
>few|-|TRBV28|TRBJ1-2
CASSLFNRNYGYTF
TGTGCCAGCAGTTTATTCAACAGAAACTATGGCTACACCTTC
>few|-|TRBV10-3|TRBJ1-5
CAISDRTVNQPQHF
TGTGCCATCAGCGATCGGACAGTCAATCAGCCCCAGCATTTT
>-|-|TRBV19|TRBJ1-1
CASRTGFEAFF
TGTGCCAGTAGAACAGGGTTTGAGGCTTTCTTT
>-|-|TRBV2|TRBJ2-5
CASIDPGETQYF
TGTGCCAGTATAGACCCCGGAGAGACCCAGTACTTC
>few|TRBD1|TRBV6-5|TRBJ2-5
CASSYTQGETQYF
TGTGCCAGCAGTTACACACAGGGGGAGACCCAGTACTTC
>-|-|TRBV27|TRBJ2-1
CASSFSGVATNEQFF
TGTGCCAGCAGTTTTAGTGGAGTTGCGACCAATGAGCAGTTCTTC
>-|-|TRBV29-1|TRBJ2-7
CSAMTSLLYEQYF
TGCAGCGCGATGACATCCCTCCTCTACGAGCAGTACTTC
>few|-|TRBV11-2|TRBJ1-2
CASSLVPGFGYTF
TGTGCCAGCAGCTTAGTGCCAGGGTTTGGCTACACCTTC
>-|-|TRBV30|TRBJ2-1
CAWSASYKGEQFF
TGTGCCTGGAGTGCCTCGTATAAGGGTGAGCAGTTCTTC
>-|-|TRBV4-1|TRBJ1-5
CASSQTPGPNQPQHF
TGCGCCAGCAGCCAAACCCCGGGACCCAATCAGCCCCAGCATTTT
>few|-|TRBV11-2|TRBJ2-5
CASSLAGAGTQYF
TGTGCCAGCAGCTTAGCGGGGGCTGGGACCCAGTACTTC
>few|TRBD2|TRBV6-5|TRBJ2-1
CASSESGGRNEQFF
TGTGCCAGCAGTGAGAGCGGGGGGAGGAATGAGCAGTTCTTC
>few|-|TRBV4-1|TRBJ2-7
CASSPKGTVTESYEQYF
TGCGCCAGCAGCCCCAAAGGGACTGTGACCGAGAGCTACGAGCAGTACTTC
>-|-|TRBV9|TRBJ2-3
CASQDGGYTDTQYF
TGTGCCAGTCAAGATGGGGGTTACACAGATACGCAGTATTTT
>-|-|TRBV6-6|TRBJ1-1
CASSYDLKGAFF
TGTGCCAGCAGTTACGACTTAAAGGGGGCTTTCTTT
>-|TRBD1|TRBV3-1|TRBJ2-7
CASSPGTARIEQYF
TGTGCCAGCAGCCCCGGGACAGCTCGAATCGAGCAGTACTTC
>-|TRBD1|TRBV5-6|TRBJ2-7
CASSFGTGNYEQYF
TGTGCCAGCAGCTTCGGGACAGGGAACTACGAGCAGTACTTC
>once|-|TRBV7-3|TRBJ1-1
CASSSYTPVTEAFF
TGTGCCAGCAGCTCTTACACACCTGTCACTGAAGCTTTCTTT
>-|TRBD1|TRBV9|TRBJ2-1
CASSVPGGLYNEQFF
TGTGCCAGCAGCGTTCCAGGGGGTCTCTACAATGAGCAGTTCTTC
>few|-|TRBV6-5|TRBJ1-1
CASSYRQSGNTEAFF
TGTGCCAGCAGTTACAGACAGAGTGGGAACACTGAAGCTTTCTTT
>many|TRBD1|TRBV10-3|TRBJ2-4
CAISDGTARVQYF
TGTGCCATCAGTGACGGGACAGCTAGAGTTCAGTACTTC
>-|TRBD2|TRBV9|TRBJ2-2
CASSPRGAGALNTGELFF
TGTGCCAGCAGCCCTAGAGGAGCGGGGGCCCTGAACACCGGGGAGCTGTTTTTT
>many|TRBD1|TRBV12-3/TRBV12-4|TRBJ1-1
CASSTGEGTEAFF
TGTGCCAGCAGTACAGGGGAGGGAACTGAAGCTTTCTTT